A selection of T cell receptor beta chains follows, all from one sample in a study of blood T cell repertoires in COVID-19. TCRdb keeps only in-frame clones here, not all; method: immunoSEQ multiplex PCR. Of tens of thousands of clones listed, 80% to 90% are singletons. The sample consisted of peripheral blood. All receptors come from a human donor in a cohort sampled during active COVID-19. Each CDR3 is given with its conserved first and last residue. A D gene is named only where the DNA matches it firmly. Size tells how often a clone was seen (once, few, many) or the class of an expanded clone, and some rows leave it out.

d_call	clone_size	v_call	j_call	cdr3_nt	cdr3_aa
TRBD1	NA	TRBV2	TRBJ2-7	TGTGCCAGCACAGGGGGCGCTTCCTACGAGCAGTACTTC	CASTGGASYEQYF
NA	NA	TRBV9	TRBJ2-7	TGTGCCAGCAGCGTAGATGGGTCCGGGGAGCAGTACTTC	CASSVDGSGEQYF
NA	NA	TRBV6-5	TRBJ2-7	TGTGCCGGCTCCCTAGGGGGACCGAACGAGCAGTACTTC	CAGSLGGPNEQYF
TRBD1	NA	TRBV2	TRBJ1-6	TGTGCCGCTTCAGGGGGCTTGGATTCACCCCTCCACTTT	CAASGGLDSPLHF
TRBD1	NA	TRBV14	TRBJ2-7	TGTGCCAGCAGCCAAGAAACAGGGGGGCGTAGCGAGCAGTACTTC	CASSQETGGRSEQYF
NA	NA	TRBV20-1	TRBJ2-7	TGCAGTGCTAGAACAGGGAACGAGCAGTACTTC	CSARTGNEQYF
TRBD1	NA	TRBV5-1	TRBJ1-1	TGCGCCAGCAGCTGGGGGACAGGGCAGGACACTGAAGCTTTCTTT	CASSWGTGQDTEAFF
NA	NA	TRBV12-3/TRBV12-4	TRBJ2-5	TGTGCCAGCAGTGGTGCAGGAGGAGAGACCCAGTACTTC	CASSGAGGETQYF
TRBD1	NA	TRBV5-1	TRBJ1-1	TGCGCCAGCAGCTTGGAGGGGGCTAATGAAGCTTTCTTT	CASSLEGANEAFF
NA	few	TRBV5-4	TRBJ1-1	TGTGCCAGCAGCCTGGACTGGAACACTGAAGCTTTCTTT	CASSLDWNTEAFF